The sample holds a few counts of the clone carrying this T cell receptor (beta chain). Its antigen remains unknown. The V gene's germline CDR1 is SSHAT and CDR2 FNYEAQ (reference sequence). This CDR3 comprises 15 residues. V lost 2 bases and J 6 bases, leaving 14 bases between the germline ends. CDR3 and TCR beta VDJ profiling relied on a genomic DNA template. MiXCR, run by TCRdb on the reads, gives a single entry per CDR3 protein. The profile shows more than 250,000 distinct CDR3 sequences, approximately 79% of them singletons. An expansion of CD8+CD57+ cells by flow cytometry had been shown in patients chosen for sequencing. The data originate from a study of CD8+CD57+ T cells in acquired aplastic anemia. At the level of the study: Roughly 3.2 ug was the average amount of DNA from sorted CD4+ and CD8+ cells.

Whole-study findings and limits: Both patients and controls carried the same twenty-nine CD8+ CDR3 sequences.

The chain recombines TRBV7-7 with TRBJ2-1, with D tentatively TRBD2 (5 bases). Sequencing used sorted CD4+, CD8+, or CD8+CD57+ T cells (not recorded which) from PBMCs. The receptor was isolated from a human donor with aplastic anemia. CDR3 in amino acids: CASSLISGSVNEQFF. The DNA of the CDR3 is TGTGCCAGCAGCTTAATAAGCGGATCCGTCAATGAGCAGTTCTTC.